This TCR beta chain was sequenced during a study of T-cell memory formation after mild COVID-19. Each CDR3 protein is one row after TCRdb ran MiXCR on the 5' RACE reads. Of about 340,000 distinct CDR3 sequences in the sample, approximately 16% were seen once. The CDR3 extends over 17 amino acids. Between the trimmed V and J ends, which lost 4 bases and 2 bases, there was a span of 19 bases. Germline CDR1 reads MDHEN; CDR2 reads SYDVKM. The sequence was obtained from a man between 18 and 35 years old who had mild COVID-19 (a few samples of this study predate the infection). Cell type and time point are not known. The rearrangement joins TRBV28 to TRBJ2-3, with no clear D. Sequencing used PBMCs or a T cell subset sorted from them (not recorded which). The CDR3 is CASSSISEWAPTDTQYF. The CDR3 DNA reads as TGTGCCAGCAGTTCTATCAGCGAGTGGGCACCCACAGATACGCAGTATTTT.